These 2 T cell receptor beta chains were all obtained from the same sample, sequenced in a study of OX40 agonist ivuxolimab in advanced cancers. Method: immunoSEQ multiplex PCR; TCRdb's copy keeps in-frame clones and lacks some. The sample carries about 83,000 clones, roughly 80% recorded once. Here the sequenced sample was CD4+ or CD8+ T cells sorted from blood, taken in a trial of the OX40 agonist ivuxolimab. These receptors came from an adult with an advanced solid tumor such as melanoma, head and neck, liver or kidney cancer.

Only one count was recorded for this clone. Relative to the germline gene, one junction end is altered; a read error may explain this. Other DNA sequences from this sample encode an identical CDR3 as well. J is TRBJ1-2 and V is TRBV9; unclear D gene. Germline assignment: CDR1 SGDLS and CDR2 YYNGEE. This CDR3 spans 14 amino acids. The CDR3 is CASSPRTATKGYTF. The CDR3 DNA follows: TGCGCCAGCAGCCCACGGACGGCCACGAAGGGTTACACCTTC.

This sequence joins TRBV5-1 and TRBJ2-1, with 8 nucleotides matching TRBD2. CDR3 size: 16 residues. J was trimmed by 5 bases and V by 0 bases; bases with no gene match: 7. CDR1 is SGHRS, CDR2 YFSETQ, per germline. CDR3 nucleotides: TGCGCCAGCAGCTTGGCGGCGCGGGGGGCCAACAATGAGCAGTTCTTC. Its translation: CASSLAARGANNEQFF.